This T cell receptor (beta chain) derives from a study of response to subunit inactivated influenza vaccine. TCRdb used MiXCR to reprocess the RT-PCR reads, holding one entry per CDR3 protein. The data show 490,000 or so distinct CDR3 sequences, about 7.6% seen once. This clonotype was observed a handful of times. Germline V gene sequence: CDR1 MGHRA, CDR2 YSYEKL. This CDR3 has 15 residues. Trimming removed 4 bases at V and 3 bases at J, with 15 bases between. This sample comprised PBMCs from blood, obtained roughly 24 months after vaccination. The chain is built from TRBV4-1 and TRBJ1-1, with D maybe TRBD1 (6 bases). This TCR came from a man between 50 and 75 years old who received an inactivated influenza vaccine. The CDR3 DNA is TGCGCCAGCAGCCCCTCGACAGGAGGAGACACTGAAGCTTTCTTT. Amino acids: CASSPSTGGDTEAFF.